This entry lists 8 T cell receptor beta chains sequenced from one sample in a study of early T cells in non-severe SARS-CoV-2 infection. One entry per CDR3 protein results from TCRdb running MiXCR on the 5' RACE reads. This table holds tens of thousands of distinct CDR3 sequences, over 5% found once. Sequenced sample: whole blood. The receptor set was obtained from an adult who was a healthcare worker with PCR-confirmed SARS-CoV-2 infection or an uninfected control (not recorded which).

This clonotype was found a few times. The rearrangement links TRBV28 to TRBJ1-6; 8 bases map to TRBD1. From germline, CDR1 is MDHEN and CDR2 SYDVKM. There are 16 residues in the CDR3. Trimming removed 6 bases from V and 9 bases from J; junction bases left unmatched: 13. The CDR3 sequence is CASSRGQVWFGSPLHF. Written as DNA, the CDR3 is TGTGCCAGCAGCCGGGGACAGGTCTGGTTTGGTTCACCCCTCCACTTT.

This clonotype was recorded many times. The CDR3 sequence: CASSFGPYNEQFF. The CDR3 DNA reads as TGTGCCAGCAGCTTTGGACCCTACAATGAGCAGTTCTTC. This chain uses TRBV7-2 with TRBJ2-1; no reliable D call. The V gene lost 3 bases and the J gene lost 2 bases, with 5 bases spanning the gap. Looked up from germline, CDR1 is SGHTA and CDR2 is FQGNSA. The CDR3 consists of 13 residues.

By its share, this clonotype is medium-sized. The chain carries TRBV7-6 and TRBJ1-1; D unresolved. The V gene's germline CDR1 is SGHVS and CDR2 FNYEAQ. There are 15 residues in the CDR3. V was trimmed by 5 bases and J by 1 base, leaving 14 bases between them. CDR3 DNA: TGTGCCAGCAGCCGGGCCGACCTAGGGAACACTGAAGCTTTCTTT. It encodes CASSRADLGNTEAFF.

This clonotype was found many times. This chain joins TRBV19 and TRBJ2-3; D is uncertain. V was trimmed by 5 bases and J by 3 bases, leaving 12 bases between them. The CDR3 extends over 14 amino acids. Germline CDR1 and CDR2: LNHDA and SQIVND (reference sequence). CDR3 DNA sequence: TGTGCCAGTAGTTTCCAGAAGACGACAGATACGCAGTATTTT. Encoded protein: CASSFQKTTDTQYF.

This chain uses TRBV10-1 with TRBJ2-7; 8 bases line up with TRBD2. V lost 5 bases and J lost 6; bases outside the gene matches: 15. Germline V gives CDR1 WNHNN, CDR2 SYGVQD (reference sequence). This CDR3 comprises 16 residues. The CDR3 nucleotides are TGCGCCAGCAGTCCGTCGGGAGCGGGAGAGATGGGCGAGCAGTACTTC. Protein: CASSPSGAGEMGEQYF.

This rearrangement joins TRBV21-1 to TRBJ2-7; TRBD2 is the table's D call and was not checked against the DNA. TRBV21-1 is recorded as a pseudogene. The CDR3 covers 11 residues. The CDR3 is CASGSGDEQYF. In DNA form, the CDR3 reads TGTGCCAGCGGGAGCGGCGACGAGCAGTACTTC.

This clonotype was counted between two and nine times. The V gene is TRBV20-1, the J gene TRBJ2-5; TRBD2 matches 11 bases. The CDR3 has 16 amino acids. Germline CDR1 and CDR2: DFQATT and SNEGSKA (reference sequence). With 3 bases clipped from V and 5 bases from J, the junction kept 11 bases outside the gene matches. CDR3 in amino acids: CSASPLSGRAGETQYF. DNA for the CDR3: TGCAGTGCTAGTCCCCTTAGCGGGAGGGCCGGGGAGACCCAGTACTTC.

This clonotype has at least ten counts. The rearrangement uses TRBV18 and TRBJ2-2; possibly TRBD2 for D (5 bases). CDR1 and CDR2 (germline): KGHSH, LQKENI. CDR3 size: 16 residues. V lost 3 bases and J lost 4, with 15 bases in between. DNA for the CDR3: TGTGCCAGCTCACCCCCGCGGGCCGGATTCACCGGGGAGCTGTTTTTT. Encoded protein: CASSPPRAGFTGELFF.